These 17 T cell receptor beta chains share one sample of origin, sequenced in a study of shared clonotypes between healthy human individuals. The data were produced by immunoSEQ multiplex PCR, yet TCRdb's version contains in-frame clones alone and is incomplete. Here the sample spans 1,400,000 or so clones, 97% to 99% being singletons. Sequenced sample: naive CD4+ T cells sorted from blood. The subset is: CD45RA+ positively selected. The receptors were gathered from a man between 25 and 39 years old in good health.

This chain connects TRBV19 to TRBJ2-3, with TRBD2 matching 7 bases. The germline CDR1 and CDR2 sequences are LNHDA and SQIVND (reference sequence). V shed 0 bases, J shed 6 bases, and the junction held 9 bases outside the gene matches. This CDR3 has 16 amino acids. CDR3 in amino acids: CASSIDRGGRSDTQYF. In DNA, the CDR3 is TGTGCCAGTAGTATAGATCGGGGAGGGAGATCGGATACGCAGTATTTT. Drawing the rest from reference TRBV19 and TRBJ2-3, the complete variable domain is DGGITQSPKYLFRKEGQNVTLSCEQNLNHDAMYWYRQDPGQGLRLIYYSQIVNDFQKGDIAEGYSVSREKKESFPLTVTSAQKNPTAFYLCASSIDRGGRSDTQYFGPGTRLTVL.

This rearrangement joins TRBV6-1 to TRBJ2-7; TRBD2 might be the D (6 bases). The CDR3 is 15 residues long. Germline V gene lookup returns CDR1 MNHNS and CDR2 SASEGT. Trimming stripped 3 bases from V and 5 bases from J, with 17 bases between. The CDR3: CASSDHGGLLNEQYF. CDR3 in DNA: TGTGCCAGCAGTGACCACGGAGGGTTGCTGAACGAGCAGTACTTC.

The gene calls are TRBV5-1 and TRBJ2-1; D possibly matches TRBD1 or TRBD2 (5 bases each). V lost 3 bases and J lost 0, with 16 bases in between. The CDR3 has 17 amino acids. Germline V lookup: CDR1 SGHRS, CDR2 YFSETQ. The CDR3 region is CASSSQIGTPSYNEQFF. CDR3 bases: TGCGCCAGCAGCTCCCAAATCGGGACCCCCTCCTACAATGAGCAGTTCTTC.

The V and J genes are TRBV11-3 and TRBJ2-5, with a tentative D call TRBD2 (6 bases). CDR1 and CDR2 (germline): SGHNT, YENEEA. The CDR3 loop spans 16 amino acids. V was pared by 1 base and J by 0 bases, with 12 bases between. The CDR3 DNA is TGTGCCAGCAGCTTAGGAGTTAGCGGTAACCAAGAGACCCAGTACTTC. Protein sequence: CASSLGVSGNQETQYF.

The rearrangement uses TRBV28 and TRBJ2-1; the D gene is possibly TRBD2 (5 bases). V was trimmed by 6 bases and J by 9 bases, leaving 9 bases between them. CDR1 is MDHEN, CDR2 SYDVKM, per germline. This CDR3 comprises 11 residues. CDR3 loop: CASRRDSEQFF. The CDR3 DNA reads TGTGCCAGCAGACGGGATAGTGAGCAGTTCTTC. Together with reference TRBV28 and TRBJ2-1, the CDR3 gives the full variable domain: DVKVTQSSRYLVKRTGEKVFLECVQDMDHENMFWYRQDPGLGLRLIYFSYDVKMKEKGDIPEGYSVSREKKERFSLILESASTNQTSMYLCASRRDSEQFFGPGTRLTVL.

This sequence joins TRBV4-3 and TRBJ2-1, with D unclear. Germline assignment: CDR1 LGHNA and CDR2 YSLEER. This CDR3 comprises 15 residues. V shed 4 bases and J shed 3 bases, with 13 bases lying between them. The CDR3 here is CASSRQAGHYNEQFF. The CDR3 DNA reads as TGCGCCAGCAGCCGACAAGCAGGCCACTACAATGAGCAGTTCTTC.

The chain combines TRBV5-1 with TRBJ2-7; 9 nucleotides agree with TRBD2. The germline V gene has CDR1 SGHRS and CDR2 YFSETQ. This CDR3 contains 16 residues. Germline trimming cut 0 bases from V and 1 base from J; bases unmatched to any gene: 5. CDR3 sequence reads: CASSLGVAGVSYEQYF. The CDR3, as DNA: TGCGCCAGCAGCTTGGGGGTAGCGGGAGTATCCTACGAGCAGTACTTC.

Only one count was recorded for this clone. V usage is TRBV27 and J usage is TRBJ2-2, with a tentative D call TRBD2 (6 bases). Trimming removed 5 bases at V and 6 bases at J, with 19 bases between. CDR1 and CDR2 (germline): MNHEY, SMNVEV (reference sequence). The CDR3 has 16 amino acids. As DNA, the CDR3 is TGTGCCAGCAGTAGCAGGGACTCTCCCTTCCCCGGGGAGCTGTTTTTT. This encodes CASSSRDSPFPGELFF.

Of note for this clone: The junction shows a germline mismatch at one end, possibly a read error. The V gene is TRBV2, the J gene TRBJ1-4, with 10 bases matching TRBD1. The germline V gene encodes CDR1 SNHLY and CDR2 FYNNEI. The CDR3 spans 13 residues. The CDR3 DNA reads as TGTGCCCGCAGACAGGGGGCTGATGAAAAACTGTTTTTT. This gives the protein CARRQGADEKLFF.

CDR3 in amino acids: CASRGRSTDTQYF. The DNA for the CDR3 is TGTGCCAGTAGGGGTAGATCCACAGATACGCAGTATTTT. This rearrangement joins TRBV19 to TRBJ2-3; the D is unclear. Germline-derived CDR1 and CDR2 are LNHDA and SQIVND (reference sequence). Trimming removed 6 bases at V and 2 bases at J, with 9 bases between. The CDR3 length is 13 residues.

A remark on this clone: This specimen includes other DNA sequences encoding the same CDR3. The CDR3 bases are TGCGCCAGCAGCTTGGATAGCGGGAGGGTGGATACGCAGTATTTT. This encodes CASSLDSGRVDTQYF. J is TRBJ2-3 and V is TRBV5-1, with 11 nucleotides matching TRBD2. CDR3 size: 15 residues. CDR1 is SGHRS, CDR2 YFSETQ, per germline. V shed 0 bases, J shed 6 bases, and the junction held 3 bases outside the gene matches.

The table lists this clone with a count of one. The chain employs TRBV19 and TRBJ1-5; 9 bases fit TRBD1. With 3 bases clipped from V and 3 bases from J, the junction kept 12 bases outside the gene matches. CDR1 LNHDA and CDR2 SQIVND come from the germline V gene (reference sequence). The CDR3 consists of 18 residues. CDR3 coding DNA: TGTGCCAGTAGTATTCGTAGGGGACAGGGACCGCTCAATCAGCCCCAGCATTTT. Its translation: CASSIRRGQGPLNQPQHF.

The V gene is TRBV30, the J gene TRBJ2-1; no firm D call. Germline V CDR1 and CDR2: GTSNPN, SVGIG (reference sequence). This CDR3 contains 15 residues. V was clipped by 4 bases and J by 4 bases, with 17 bases between them. The CDR3 protein is CAWNPNIRTYNEQFF. In DNA, the CDR3 is TGTGCCTGGAACCCTAACATTCGGACGTACAATGAGCAGTTCTTC. Drawing the rest from reference TRBV30 and TRBJ2-1, the complete variable domain is SQTIHQWPATLVQPVGSPLSLECTVEGTSNPNLYWYRQAAGRGLQLLFYSVGIGQISSEVPQNLSASRPQDRQFILSSKKLLLSDSGFYLCAWNPNIRTYNEQFFGPGTRLTVL.

About this clone: This sample includes further DNA sequences coding for the same CDR3. The rearrangement joins TRBV15 to TRBJ1-5, with D hard to call. Trimming shortened V by 3 bases and J by 1 base, and 10 bases separated the two germline ends. Germline V gene lookup returns CDR1 LNHNV and CDR2 YYDKDF (reference sequence). The CDR3 runs 15 residues. CDR3 loop: CATSRRQVSNQPQHF. CDR3 sequence (DNA): TGTGCCACCAGCAGGCGGCAGGTGAGCAATCAGCCCCAGCATTTT. The variable domain in full, with the rest retrieved from reference TRBV15 and TRBJ1-5, is DAMVIQNPRYQVTQFGKPVTLSCSQTLNHNVMYWYQQKSSQAPKLLFHYYDKDFNNEADTPDNFQSRRPNTSFCFLDIRSPGLGDTAMYLCATSRRQVSNQPQHFGDGTRLSIL.

The CDR3 bases are TGTGCCAGCAGCTTATTTGACTTCATAGGGTATGGCTACACCTTC. This gives the protein CASSLFDFIGYGYTF. This rearrangement joins TRBV7-2 to TRBJ1-2; no firm D call. Germline V gene data show CDR1 as SGHTA and CDR2 as FQGNSA. This CDR3 is 15 amino acids long. Trimming pared 2 bases from V and 5 bases from J, leaving 15 bases between. The full variable domain, rest sourced from reference TRBV7-2 and TRBJ1-2, is GAGVSQSPSNKVTEKGKDVELRCDPISGHTALYWYRQSLGQGLEFLIYFQGNSAPDKSGLPSDRFSAERTGGSVSTLTIQRTQQEDSAVYLCASSLFDFIGYGYTFGSGTRLTVV.

This rearrangement joins TRBV6-5 to TRBJ2-1, with 7 nucleotides matching TRBD2. V dropped 5 bases and J dropped 3; count of bases not matched to a gene: 1. Germline CDR1 MNHEY, CDR2 SVGAGI. The CDR3 has 13 amino acids. The CDR3 loop is CASSRDYYNEQFF. CDR3 in DNA: TGTGCCAGCAGTCGGGACTACTACAATGAGCAGTTCTTC.

The CDR3 DNA follows: TGTGCCTGGAGTAGGCGAATTCGACACAGGCGTCCGGGCACTGAAGCTTTCTTT. Translated, it gives CAWSRRIRHRRPGTEAFF. The gene calls are TRBV30 and TRBJ1-1; D may be TRBD1 (5 bases). Trimming left V 2 bases short and J 4 bases short, with 26 bases between. Germline V gene lookup returns CDR1 GTSNPN and CDR2 SVGIG (reference sequence). The CDR3 is 18 amino acids.